Listed here are 6 T cell receptor beta chains from one sample, sequenced in a study of T cells after posttransplantation cyclophosphamide. Assay: immunoSEQ multiplex PCR; the TCRdb copy retains only in-frame clones and omits some. This sample shows 40,000 or so clones and no singletons; more than 4.5% rests with the ten largest. Sequencing was done on a sample of PBMCs. These TCRs come from a man under 40 in good health and a related stem cell transplant donor.

This clone occurred many times. J is TRBJ2-7 and V is TRBV5-1; weak D call: TRBD1 (6 bases). The germline V gene has CDR1 SGHRS and CDR2 YFSETQ. V shed 4 bases and J shed 2 bases, with 19 bases lying between them. The CDR3 is 16 amino acids. CDR3 in amino acids: CASSPSSGTLTYEQYF. CDR3 in DNA: TGCGCCAGCAGCCCATCCTCCGGGACATTAACCTACGAGCAGTACTTC.

This clone was recorded at least ten times. The chain uses TRBV27 and TRBJ2-2; 14 nucleotides line up with TRBD2. The CDR3 is 18 amino acids. Germline CDR1 and CDR2: MNHEY and SMNVEV (reference sequence). Trimming removed 6 bases from V and 4 bases from J; junction bases left unmatched: 10. The CDR3 DNA reads TGTGCCAGCAGGACGGGACTAGCGGGGGCCGGGGGCACCGGGGAGCTGTTTTTT. This sequence encodes CASRTGLAGAGGTGELFF.

The chain joins TRBV4-2 to TRBJ1-2; 8 bases agree with TRBD1. The J segment lost 3 bases and the V segment lost 6 bases, leaving 9 bases of the junction unmatched. CDR3 length: 15 amino acids. Germline V gene lookup returns CDR1 LGHNA and CDR2 YNFKEQ. CDR3 amino acids: CASRPQTGDYYGYTF. In nucleotides, the CDR3 is TGTGCCAGCAGACCTCAGACAGGGGACTACTATGGCTACACCTTC.

This clone was detected many times. V and J are TRBV6-5 and TRBJ1-1; unclear D gene. The germline V and J ends were trimmed by 0 bases and 2 bases, with 4 bases remaining between them. The CDR3 runs 13 residues. Germline lookup yields CDR1 MNHEY and CDR2 SVGAGI. CDR3 nucleotides: TGTGCCAGCAGTTACTCAGCCAACACTGAAGCTTTCTTT. Translated, it gives CASSYSANTEAFF.

The sample holds many counts of this clone. The chain couples TRBV6-6 to TRBJ2-4, with 7 bases lining up with TRBD1. Germline V gene data show CDR1 as MNHNY and CDR2 as SVGAGI (reference sequence). The CDR3 loop spans 15 amino acids. V gave up 0 bases and J gave up 5 bases; unmatched junction bases: 4. The CDR3 reads CASSYSNRGENIQYF. The CDR3 DNA reads as TGTGCCAGCAGTTACTCGAACAGGGGAGAAAACATTCAGTACTTC.

This clone was seen at least ten times. This sequence joins TRBV10-3 and TRBJ2-2, with 8 positions matching TRBD1. Looked up from germline, CDR1 is ENHRY and CDR2 is SYGVKD. V trimming: 7 bases; J trimming: 0 bases; junction bases outside the gene matches: 4. CDR3 length: 15 residues. This chain's CDR3 is CAITGQGANTGELFF. The CDR3 DNA reads as TGTGCCATCACCGGACAGGGTGCGAACACCGGGGAGCTGTTTTTT.